The entry that follows covers one TCR beta chain sequence. Using immunoSEQ multiplex PCR, the repertoire was profiled, and TCRdb retains in-frame clones only, with some absent. The sample has 150,000 or so clones; 76% are singletons. The entry originates in a study of blood T cell repertoires in COVID-19. CDR3 length equals 14 residues. V lost 5 bases, J lost 7 bases, and 14 bases lay in between. Germline CDR1 is SGHDN and CDR2 is FVKESK. Material for sequencing was peripheral blood. The source of this sequence is a woman older than 75 with active or convalescent COVID-19. The chain has TRBV14 and TRBJ2-2; D perhaps matches TRBD2 (7 bases). For the CDR3, the DNA is TGTGCCAGCAGCAGGGGGGGCCCGCTCGGGGAGCTGTTTTTT. Amino acid sequence: CASSRGGPLGELFF.